Described below is a single T cell receptor beta chain sequence and its context. Antigen unknown. These data originate in a study of T cell responses to AZD1222 COVID-19 vaccine. Whole-study findings and limits: Elevations in Spike-specific TCR breadth and depth followed administration of two AZD1222 doses.

V was shortened by 7 bases and J by 7 bases, with 25 bases between the two germline ends. This CDR3 spans 16 amino acids. Per germline, CDR1 LNHDA and CDR2 SQIVND (reference sequence). Produced via immunoSEQ multiplex PCR; TCRdb's table is partial and in-frame only. The sample lists some 140,000 clones, about nine tenths occurring once. The sample consisted of peripheral blood, taken on day 0 of AZD1222 vaccination. This TCR was sampled from an adult in good health. V is TRBV19 and J is TRBJ1-1; the D gene is possibly TRBD1 (6 bases). The DNA of the CDR3 is TGTGCCAGTACCCTCGGACAGAAGAAAGGTACTGTTGAAGCTTTCTTT. Protein: CASTLGQKKGTVEAFF.